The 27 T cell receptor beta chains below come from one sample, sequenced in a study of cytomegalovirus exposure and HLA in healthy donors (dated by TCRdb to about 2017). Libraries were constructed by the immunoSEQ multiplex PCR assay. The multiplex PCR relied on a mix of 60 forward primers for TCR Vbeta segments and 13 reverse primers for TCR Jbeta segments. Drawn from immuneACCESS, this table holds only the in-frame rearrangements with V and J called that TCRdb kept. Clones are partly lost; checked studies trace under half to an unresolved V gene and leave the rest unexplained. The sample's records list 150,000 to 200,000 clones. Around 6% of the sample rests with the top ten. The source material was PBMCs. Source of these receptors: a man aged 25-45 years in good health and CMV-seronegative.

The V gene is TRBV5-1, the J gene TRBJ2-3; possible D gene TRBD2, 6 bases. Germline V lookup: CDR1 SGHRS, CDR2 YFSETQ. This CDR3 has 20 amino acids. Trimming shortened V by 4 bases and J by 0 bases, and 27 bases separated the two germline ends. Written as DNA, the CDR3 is TGCGCCAGCAGCCTTATAACAACGTCTGGGGGGATATCGAGCACAGATACGCAGTATTTT. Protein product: CASSLITTSGGISSTDTQYF.

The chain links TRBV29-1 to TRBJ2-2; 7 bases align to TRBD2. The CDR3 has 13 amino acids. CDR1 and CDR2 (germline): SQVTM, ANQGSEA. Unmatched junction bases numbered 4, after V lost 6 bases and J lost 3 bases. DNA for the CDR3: TGCAGCGTAGGGAGGGCCGACACCGGGGAGCTGTTTTTT. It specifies CSVGRADTGELFF.

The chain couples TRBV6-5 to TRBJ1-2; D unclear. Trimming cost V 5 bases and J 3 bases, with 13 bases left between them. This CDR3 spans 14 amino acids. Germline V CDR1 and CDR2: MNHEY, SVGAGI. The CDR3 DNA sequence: TGTGCCAGCAGTAACGACTTCTCATACTATGGCTACACCTTC. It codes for CASSNDFSYYGYTF.

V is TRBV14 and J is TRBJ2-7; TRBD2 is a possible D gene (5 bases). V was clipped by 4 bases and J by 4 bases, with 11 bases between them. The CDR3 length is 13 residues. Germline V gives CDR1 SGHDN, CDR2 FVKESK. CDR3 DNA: TGTGCCAGCAGCCCAAATCGGGGTTACGAGCAGTACTTC. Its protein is CASSPNRGYEQYF. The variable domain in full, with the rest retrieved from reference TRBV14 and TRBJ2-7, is EAGVTQFPSHSVIEKGQTVTLRCDPISGHDNLYWYRRVMGKEIKFLLHFVKESKQDESGMPNNRFLAERTGGTYSTLKVQPAELEDSGVYFCASSPNRGYEQYFGPGTRLTVT.

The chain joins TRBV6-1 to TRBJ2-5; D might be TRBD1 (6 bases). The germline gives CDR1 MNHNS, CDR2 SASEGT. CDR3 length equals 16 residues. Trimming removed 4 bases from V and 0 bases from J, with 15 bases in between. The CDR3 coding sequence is TGTGCCAGCAGTGGCAGGGGAGTTACATACCAAGAGACCCAGTACTTC. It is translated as CASSGRGVTYQETQYF.

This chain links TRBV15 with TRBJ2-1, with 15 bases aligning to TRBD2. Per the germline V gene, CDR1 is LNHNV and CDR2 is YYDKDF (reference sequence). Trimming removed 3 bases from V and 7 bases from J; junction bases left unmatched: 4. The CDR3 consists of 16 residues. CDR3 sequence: CATSRWTSGRVNEQFF. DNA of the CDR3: TGTGCCACCAGCAGGTGGACTAGCGGGAGGGTAAATGAGCAGTTCTTC.

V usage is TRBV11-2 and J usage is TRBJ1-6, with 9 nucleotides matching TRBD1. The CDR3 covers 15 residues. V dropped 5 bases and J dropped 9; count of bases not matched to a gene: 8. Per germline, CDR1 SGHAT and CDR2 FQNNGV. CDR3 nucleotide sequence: TGTGCCAGCAGCACGGGACAGGGACTAGGTTCACCCCTCCACTTT. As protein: CASSTGQGLGSPLHF.

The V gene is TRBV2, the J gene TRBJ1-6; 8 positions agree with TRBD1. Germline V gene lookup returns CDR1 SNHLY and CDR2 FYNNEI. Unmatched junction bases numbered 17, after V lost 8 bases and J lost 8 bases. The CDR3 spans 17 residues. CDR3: CASSMDTGGLSHSPLHF. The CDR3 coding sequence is TGTGCCAGCTCGATGGATACAGGGGGTCTTTCCCATTCACCCCTCCACTTT.

CDR3 DNA sequence: TGTGCCACCGGCTCTTCCTCCAGGAATGAGCAGTTCTTC. Translation gives CATGSSSRNEQFF. The V gene is TRBV2, the J gene TRBJ2-1; no firm D call. Germline V gene data show CDR1 as SNHLY and CDR2 as FYNNEI. CDR3 length: 13 amino acids. V lost 10 bases to trimming and J lost 7 bases, with 17 bases between them.

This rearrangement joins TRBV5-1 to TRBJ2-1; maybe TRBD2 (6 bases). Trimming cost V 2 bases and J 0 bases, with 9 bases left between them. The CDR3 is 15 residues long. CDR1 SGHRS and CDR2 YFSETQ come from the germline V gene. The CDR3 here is CASSLDGSSYNEQFF. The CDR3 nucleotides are TGCGCCAGCAGCTTAGACGGGAGCTCCTACAATGAGCAGTTCTTC.

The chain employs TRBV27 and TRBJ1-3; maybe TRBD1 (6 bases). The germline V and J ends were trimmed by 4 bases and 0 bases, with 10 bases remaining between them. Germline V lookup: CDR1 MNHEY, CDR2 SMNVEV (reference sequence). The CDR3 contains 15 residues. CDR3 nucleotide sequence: TGTGCCAGCAGTTCAGGGGTTTTCTCTGGAAACACCATATATTTT. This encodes CASSSGVFSGNTIYF.

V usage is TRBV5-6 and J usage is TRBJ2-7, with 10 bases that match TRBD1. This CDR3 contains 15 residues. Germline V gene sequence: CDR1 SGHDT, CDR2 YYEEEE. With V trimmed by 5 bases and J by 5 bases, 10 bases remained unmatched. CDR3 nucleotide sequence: TGTGCCAGCAGGGACACCGGGACAGGGGTTAACGAGCAGTACTTC. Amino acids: CASRDTGTGVNEQYF.

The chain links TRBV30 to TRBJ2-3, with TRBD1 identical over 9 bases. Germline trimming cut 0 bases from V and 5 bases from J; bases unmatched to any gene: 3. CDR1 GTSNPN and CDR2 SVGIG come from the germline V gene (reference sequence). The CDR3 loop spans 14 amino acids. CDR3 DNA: TGTGCCTGGAGTGTAGGGGGACAGGGAGATACGCAGTATTTT. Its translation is CAWSVGGQGDTQYF.

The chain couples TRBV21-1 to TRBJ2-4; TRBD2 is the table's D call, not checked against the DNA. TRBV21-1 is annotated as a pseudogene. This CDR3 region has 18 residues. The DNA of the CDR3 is TGTGCCAGCAGCAAATGTGAGGGCGGGGGGTTAACCAAAAACATTCAGTACTTC. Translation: CASSKCEGGGLTKNIQYF.

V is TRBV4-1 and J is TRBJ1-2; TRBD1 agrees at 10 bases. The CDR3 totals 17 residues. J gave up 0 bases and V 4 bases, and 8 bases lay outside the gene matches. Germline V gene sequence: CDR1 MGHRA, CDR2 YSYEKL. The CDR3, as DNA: TGCGCCAGCAGCCTTCGACAGGGGGCCGTTACTAACTATGGCTACACCTTC. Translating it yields CASSLRQGAVTNYGYTF.

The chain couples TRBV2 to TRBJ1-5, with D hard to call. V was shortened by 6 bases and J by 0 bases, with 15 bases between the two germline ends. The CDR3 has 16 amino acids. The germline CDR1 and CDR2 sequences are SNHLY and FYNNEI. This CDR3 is CASRGPTDNSNQPQHF. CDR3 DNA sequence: TGTGCCAGCAGAGGCCCCACAGATAATAGCAATCAGCCCCAGCATTTT.

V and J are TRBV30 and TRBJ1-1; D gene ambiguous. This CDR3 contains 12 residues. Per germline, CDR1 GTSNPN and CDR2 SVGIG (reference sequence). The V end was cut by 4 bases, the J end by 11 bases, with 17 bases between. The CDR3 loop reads CAWTQQFPRAFF. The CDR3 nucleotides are TGTGCCTGGACTCAACAGTTCCCCCGGGCTTTCTTT.

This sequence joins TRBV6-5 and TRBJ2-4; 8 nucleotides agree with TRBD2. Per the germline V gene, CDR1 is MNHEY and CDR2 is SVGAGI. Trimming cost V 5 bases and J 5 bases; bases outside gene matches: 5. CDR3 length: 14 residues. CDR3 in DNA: TGTGCCAGCAGTCGGGGACTAGTCGAAAACATTCAGTACTTC. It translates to CASSRGLVENIQYF.

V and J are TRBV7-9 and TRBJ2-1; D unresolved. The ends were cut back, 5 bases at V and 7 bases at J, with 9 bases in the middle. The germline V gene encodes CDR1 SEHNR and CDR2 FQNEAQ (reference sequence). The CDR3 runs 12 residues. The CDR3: CASSRPVNEQFF. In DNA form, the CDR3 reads TGTGCCAGCAGCCGTCCCGTGAATGAGCAGTTCTTC.

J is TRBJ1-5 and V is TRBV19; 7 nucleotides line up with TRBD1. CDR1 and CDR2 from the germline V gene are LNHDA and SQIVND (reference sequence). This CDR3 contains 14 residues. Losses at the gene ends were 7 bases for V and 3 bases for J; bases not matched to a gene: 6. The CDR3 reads CASTWDSLNQPQHF. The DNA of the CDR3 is TGTGCCAGTACCTGGGACAGCCTCAATCAGCCCCAGCATTTT. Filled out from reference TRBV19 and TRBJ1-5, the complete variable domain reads DGGITQSPKYLFRKEGQNVTLSCEQNLNHDAMYWYRQDPGQGLRLIYYSQIVNDFQKGDIAEGYSVSREKKESFPLTVTSAQKNPTAFYLCASTWDSLNQPQHFGDGTRLSIL.

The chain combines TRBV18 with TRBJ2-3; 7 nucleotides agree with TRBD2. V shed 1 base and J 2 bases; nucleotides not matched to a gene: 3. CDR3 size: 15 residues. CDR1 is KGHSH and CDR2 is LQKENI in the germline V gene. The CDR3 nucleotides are TGTGCCAGCTCACCACTCGGGGGGACCACAGATACGCAGTATTTT. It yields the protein CASSPLGGTTDTQYF.

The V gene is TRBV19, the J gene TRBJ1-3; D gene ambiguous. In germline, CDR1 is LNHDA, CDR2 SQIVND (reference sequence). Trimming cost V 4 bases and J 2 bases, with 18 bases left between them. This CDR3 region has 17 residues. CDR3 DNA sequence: TGTGCCAGTAGTACGGACTCAGTCCCGACGGCTGGAAACACCATATATTTT. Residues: CASSTDSVPTAGNTIYF. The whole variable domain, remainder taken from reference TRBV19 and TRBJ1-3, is DGGITQSPKYLFRKEGQNVTLSCEQNLNHDAMYWYRQDPGQGLRLIYYSQIVNDFQKGDIAEGYSVSREKKESFPLTVTSAQKNPTAFYLCASSTDSVPTAGNTIYFGEGSWLTVV.

In nucleotides, the CDR3 is TGTGCCATCAGGTCGACAGCTCCCGGAAACACCATATATTTT. Its translation is CAIRSTAPGNTIYF. V is TRBV10-3 and J is TRBJ1-3; tentatively, D is TRBD1 (5 bases). Germline V gives CDR1 ENHRY, CDR2 SYGVKD. The ends were cut back, 6 bases at V and 4 bases at J, with 13 bases in the middle. This CDR3 has 14 amino acids.

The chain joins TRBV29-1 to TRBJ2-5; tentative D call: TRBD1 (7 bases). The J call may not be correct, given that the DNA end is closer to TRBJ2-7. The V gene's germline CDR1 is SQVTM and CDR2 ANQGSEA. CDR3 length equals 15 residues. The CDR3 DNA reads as TGCAGCGTTGCAGGGGGGATGAGTAGCCAGTACGAGCAGTACTTC. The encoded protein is CSVAGGMSSQYEQYF.

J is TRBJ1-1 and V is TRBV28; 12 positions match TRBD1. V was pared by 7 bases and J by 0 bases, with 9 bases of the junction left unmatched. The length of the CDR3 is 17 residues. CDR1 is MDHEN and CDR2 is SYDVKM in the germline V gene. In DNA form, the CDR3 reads TGTGCCAGCACCCCGGGACAGGGGGCGGGGATGAACACTGAAGCTTTCTTT. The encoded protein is CASTPGQGAGMNTEAFF.

The CDR3 here is CASSPLGQGGTGELFF. CDR3 bases: TGTGCCAGCAGCCCCCTGGGACAGGGGGGCACCGGGGAGCTGTTTTTT. The chain joins TRBV7-2 to TRBJ2-2; 11 nucleotides align to TRBD1. CDR3 length: 16 residues. The ends lost 5 bases at V and 4 bases at J; junction bases unmatched: 6. Looked up from germline, CDR1 is SGHTA and CDR2 is FQGNSA.

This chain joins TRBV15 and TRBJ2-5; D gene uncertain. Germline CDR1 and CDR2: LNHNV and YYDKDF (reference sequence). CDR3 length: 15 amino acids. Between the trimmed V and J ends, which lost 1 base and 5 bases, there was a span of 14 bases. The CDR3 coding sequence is TGTGCCACCAGCAGAGGACAAGCTAACCGGGAGACCCAGTACTTC. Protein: CATSRGQANRETQYF.